The source of this T cell receptor (beta chain) is a study of blood T cell repertoires in COVID-19 (TCRdb year 2020). In terms of the full investigation: Collaborator samples came from the United States, Italy and Spain and covered acute and convalescent phases of COVID-19. The samples were drawn from the first 160 participants of the ongoing ImmuneRACE study and from over 950 subjects provided by 6 global collaborators. The dataset comprised deeply sampled blood TCRbeta repertoires from subjects exposed to, actively infected with, or recovered from COVID-19. Nearly every sample came with metadata listing a de-identified subject ID, COVID-19 status, age in years and sex. The material from the prospective study consisted of cDNA or gDNA derived from T cells, B-cell-depleted T cells, or PBMCs. Where available, HLA class I and class II types were obtained from metadata supplied by the sample provider rather than from assay-based typing. The repertoires were released in a freely available public database intended as a resource for research on the immune response to SARS-CoV-2.

The immunoSEQ Assay, a bias-controlled multiplex PCR, was used to amplify TCRbeta CDR3 regions from genomic DNA. Processing in the source paper ran as follows. The number of nucleated cells in each sample was estimated by amplification of reference gene primers within the assay. Sequence reads were collapsed and filtered to measure the absolute abundance of every unique TCRbeta CDR3 rearrangement. For each sample, productive Simpson clonality was calculated as the square root of Simpson's diversity index over productive rearrangements. TCRdb took over this immuneACCESS table, retaining in-frame rearrangements with V and J assigned. Such tables are incomplete; in checked studies, under half of the missing clones stem from an unresolved V gene, and the remainder is unexplained. That table is the source of V, J and clone size, and D and trimming were worked out from the DNA. This sample has roughly 280,000 clones in its table, and about nine tenths of those were observed once. Approximately 2% of the sample comes from the top ten.

Whole blood was collected in K2EDTA tubes by collaborating institutions according to the institutions' own protocols. For TCRbeta analysis, collaborators shipped samples as frozen whole blood, isolated PBMCs, or DNA extracted from either of those sample types. Here V drops 4 bases and J drops 7 bases, and the junction holds 12 bases not matched to any gene. There are 16 amino acids in the CDR3, from cysteine to phenylalanine inclusive. Just CDR3 DNA is preserved here, 48 bases in frame from base 1. Taken from the germline V gene (reference sequence), the CDR1 and CDR2 loops are MNHEY and SMNVEV. As for this clone: The antigen it binds to is not known. Base qualities were left out, and no much larger clone turns up one base away.

General conclusions and limits of the study: The quantity of clinical and demographic metadata differed by source and by participant and was supplied without curation.

The chain joins TRBV27 to TRBJ1-4; 7 bases in between match TRBD1. This TCR derives from a man aged 50-60 years with acute or convalescent COVID-19. What was sequenced was peripheral blood. The nucleotide sequence is TGTGCCAGCAGTTCCCTGGACAGGTTCCCCGTTGAAAAACTGTTTTTT. Protein translation: CASSSLDRFPVEKLFF.